This entry lists 13 T cell receptor beta chains sequenced from one sample in a study of identifying expanded T cells in peripheral blood. Using immunoSEQ multiplex PCR, the repertoire was profiled, and TCRdb retains in-frame clones only, with some absent. This table holds more than 45,000 clones, approximately 89% found once. Sequencing was performed on blood. Receptor source: a person aged 18 to 75 in good health.

Written as DNA, the CDR3 is TGTGCCAGAAGGGCGAGAGTTCTGGCTGGAAACACCATATATTTT. This codes for CARRARVLAGNTIYF. This chain links TRBV5-3 with TRBJ1-3; D gene uncertain. TRBV5-3 has ORF status, its function being uncertain. The CDR3 is made up of 15 amino acids. The ends were cut back, 5 bases at V and 2 bases at J, with 14 bases in the middle.

The J gene is TRBJ2-1, the V gene TRBV4-3, with 7 positions matching TRBD2. The CDR3 has 17 amino acids. V trimming: 4 bases; J trimming: 3 bases; junction bases outside the gene matches: 12. The germline V gene encodes CDR1 LGHNA and CDR2 YSLEER. The CDR3 sequence is CASSRGILAENYNEQFF. DNA of the CDR3: TGCGCCAGCAGCCGCGGGATTCTAGCGGAAAACTACAATGAGCAGTTCTTC.

This clone was observed a single time. V and J are TRBV4-1 and TRBJ1-1; maybe TRBD1 (5 bases). The CDR3 has 14 residues. The ends were cut back, 1 base at V and 4 bases at J, with 10 bases in the middle. The V gene's germline CDR1 is MGHRA and CDR2 YSYEKL. The CDR3 here is CASSQVGGFTEAFF. Here the CDR3 DNA reads TGCGCCAGCAGCCAAGTGGGGGGGTTCACTGAAGCTTTCTTT.

A single count supports this clone. The chain joins TRBV2 to TRBJ2-5; perhaps TRBD2 as D (5 bases). Germline V gives CDR1 SNHLY, CDR2 FYNNEI. Trimming removed 7 bases from V and 3 bases from J, with 6 bases in between. The CDR3 covers 11 residues. The CDR3 nucleotides are TGTGCCAGCACGAGGGAAGAGACCCAGTACTTC. This codes for CASTREETQYF.

Only a few counts were recorded for this clone. The chain recombines TRBV15 with TRBJ2-5, with 11 bases matching TRBD2. Trimming took 1 base from V and 7 from J; bases not matched to a gene: 5. Germline V CDR1 and CDR2: LNHNV, YYDKDF (reference sequence). This CDR3 spans 15 amino acids. CDR3 protein: CATSRALAGGGTQYF. For the CDR3, the DNA is TGTGCCACCAGCAGAGCGCTAGCGGGAGGAGGGACCCAGTACTTC. Using reference TRBV15 and TRBJ2-5 for the parts outside the CDR3, the full variable domain is DAMVIQNPRYQVTQFGKPVTLSCSQTLNHNVMYWYQQKSSQAPKLLFHYYDKDFNNEADTPDNFQSRRPNTSFCFLDIRSPGLGDTAMYLCATSRALAGGGTQYFGPGTRLLVL.

This clone was recorded only once. The chain recombines TRBV4-3 with TRBJ1-2; 7 bases agree with TRBD1. Germline V gene lookup returns CDR1 LGHNA and CDR2 YSLEER. The CDR3 runs 16 residues. V shed 1 base and J 8 bases; nucleotides not matched to a gene: 13. In nucleotides, the CDR3 is TGCGCCAGCAGCCAAGGGCTAAGGGGGCGCATTTACGGCTACACCTTC. This gives the protein CASSQGLRGRIYGYTF.

The gene calls are TRBV6-6 and TRBJ2-2; D is ambiguous. Germline V CDR1 and CDR2: MNHNY, SVGAGI (reference sequence). V was cut by 8 bases and J by 1 base, with 5 bases left in between. The CDR3 is made up of 12 amino acids. The CDR3 region has the DNA TGTGCCAGCGGAATGAACACCGGGGAGCTGTTTTTT. It codes for CASGMNTGELFF.

The chain has TRBV7-2 and TRBJ2-7; D gene ambiguous. Trimming pared 1 base from V and 0 bases from J, leaving 7 bases between. In germline, CDR1 is SGHTA, CDR2 FQGNSA. CDR3 length: 14 residues. This CDR3 reads CASSLVAASYEQYF. DNA for the CDR3: TGTGCCAGCAGCTTAGTCGCAGCCTCCTACGAGCAGTACTTC. Drawing the rest from reference TRBV7-2 and TRBJ2-7, the complete variable domain is GAGVSQSPSNKVTEKGKDVELRCDPISGHTALYWYRQSLGQGLEFLIYFQGNSAPDKSGLPSDRFSAERTGGSVSTLTIQRTQQEDSAVYLCASSLVAASYEQYFGPGTRLTVT.

This chain connects TRBV5-6 to TRBJ2-7; D not certain. CDR3 size: 13 residues. V lost 4 bases, J lost 2 bases, and 10 bases lay in between. CDR1 and CDR2 from the germline V gene are SGHDT and YYEEEE. The CDR3 coding sequence is TGTGCCAGCAGCCGAGTTGACCCCTACGAGCAGTACTTC. Its protein product is CASSRVDPYEQYF.

The gene calls are TRBV18 and TRBJ2-1, with D possibly TRBD1 on 7 matching bases. In germline, CDR1 is KGHSH, CDR2 LQKENI. V shed 6 bases and J shed 8 bases, with 17 bases lying between them. This CDR3 spans 14 amino acids. CDR3 sequence reads: CASSTRGARDEQFF. CDR3 DNA sequence: TGTGCCAGCTCCACCAGGGGGGCCCGCGATGAGCAGTTCTTC.

This sequence joins TRBV4-1 and TRBJ2-5, with 12 bases identical to TRBD1. Germline lookup yields CDR1 MGHRA and CDR2 YSYEKL. With 4 bases clipped from V and 6 bases from J, the junction kept 6 bases outside the gene matches. The length of the CDR3 is 15 residues. CDR3 DNA: TGCGCCAGCAGCCGAGGGACAGGGGGCGAGAAGACCCAGTACTTC. It encodes CASSRGTGGEKTQYF.

The rearrangement links TRBV7-8 to TRBJ1-2; weak D call: TRBD1 (6 bases). This CDR3 comprises 13 residues. With 3 bases removed from V and 8 bases from J, the gap between germline ends came to 13 bases. Germline V lookup: CDR1 SGHVS, CDR2 FQNEAQ. The CDR3 nucleotides are TGTGCCAGCAGCTTTCCAGGGGCCTGGGGCTACACCTTC. Its protein product is CASSFPGAWGYTF.

For this clone: One end of the junction varies from germline; a read error may be responsible. The rearrangement uses TRBV7-7 and TRBJ2-5; the match to TRBD1 covers 7 bases. Per the germline V gene, CDR1 is SSHAT and CDR2 is FNYEAQ (reference sequence). This CDR3 has 13 amino acids. For the CDR3, the DNA is TGTGCTAGCAGCTCGGACAGGCAAGAGACCCAGTACTTC. Protein product: CASSSDRQETQYF.